The 17 T cell receptor beta chains below were found in one sample sequenced in a study of blood T cell repertoires in COVID-19. Measured with immunoSEQ multiplex PCR; TCRdb has only the in-frame clones, and not every one. In the table there are around 240,000 clones, around four fifths of which are singletons. The sample taken for sequencing was peripheral blood. These receptors were collected from an elderly woman with acute or convalescent COVID-19.

The gene calls are TRBV6-2 or TRBV6-3 and TRBJ1-1; D unresolved. This CDR3 comprises 13 residues. V lost 6 bases and J 8 bases, leaving 16 bases between the germline ends. Germline V gene data show CDR1 as MNHEY and CDR2 as SVGEGT. The CDR3, as DNA: TGTGCCAGCAGCTTTCCGACTGCGAAAGAAGCTTTCTTT. Amino acid sequence: CASSFPTAKEAFF.

In this sample, this clone turned up a few times. This sequence joins TRBV13 and TRBJ2-1; 10 nucleotides agree with TRBD1. The CDR3 is 15 residues long. Germline values: CDR1 PRHDT, CDR2 FYEKMQ (reference sequence). After removal of 5 bases from V and 6 bases from J, the junction contained 7 bases not matched to a gene. CDR3 bases: TGTGCCAGCAGCCTAAGGACAGGGGGTGGCAATGAGCAGTTCTTC. Its translation: CASSLRTGGGNEQFF.

Regarding this clone: At one of its ends the junction is not consistent with the germline gene, which may arise from a read error. This sample also contains other DNA sequences that code for the same CDR3. The chain is built from TRBV4-3 and TRBJ1-2, with D possibly being TRBD1 (6 bases). The CDR3 loop spans 15 amino acids. The V gene's germline CDR1 is LGHNA and CDR2 YSLEER. CDR3 sequence reads: CASSPQRGGDYGYTF. CDR3 bases: TGCGCCAGCAGCCCACAAAGGGGGGGCGACTATGGTTACACCTTC.

The V call is TRBV5-1, the J call TRBJ1-1; weak D call: TRBD1 (5 bases). CDR1 and CDR2 from the germline V gene are SGHRS and YFSETQ. The CDR3 extends over 14 amino acids. The germline V and J ends were trimmed by 4 bases and 4 bases, with 14 bases remaining between them. CDR3 region: CASSGQGGTTEAFF. Here the CDR3 DNA reads TGCGCCAGCAGCGGTCAGGGTGGTACCACTGAAGCTTTCTTT.

This clone has only one observation. The chain links TRBV4-3 to TRBJ1-4; possible D gene TRBD1, 5 bases. Deletions cut 1 base from V and 0 bases from J, with 15 bases between. Germline CDR1 is LGHNA and CDR2 is YSLEER. This CDR3 has 18 amino acids. CDR3 protein: CASSQAAQAGATNEKLFF. For the CDR3, the DNA is TGCGCCAGCAGCCAAGCCGCCCAGGCGGGGGCAACTAATGAAAAACTGTTTTTT.

V gene TRBV4-1 combines with J gene TRBJ1-2; D ambiguous. V lost 0 bases to trimming and J lost 4 bases, with 9 bases between them. The CDR3 consists of 14 residues. Germline-derived CDR1 and CDR2 are MGHRA and YSYEKL. CDR3 sequence (DNA): TGCGCCAGCAGCCAAGACTGGGCTTCCTATGGCTACACCTTC. This sequence encodes CASSQDWASYGYTF.

With respect to this clone: A read error may produce the germline difference seen at one junction end. This rearrangement joins TRBV12-5 to TRBJ2-7, with D possibly being TRBD1 (6 bases). This CDR3 contains 14 residues. Germline V gene lookup returns CDR1 LGHNT and CDR2 FRNRAP. Here the CDR3 reads CDPPPQGIDYEQYF. In DNA, the CDR3 is TGCGACCCCCCCCCACAGGGTATAGACTACGAGCAGTACTTC. Full variable domain (remainder filled in from reference TRBV12-5 and TRBJ2-7): DARVTQTPRHKVTEMGQEVTMRCQPILGHNTVFWYRQTMMQGLELLAYFRNRAPLDDSGMPKDRFSAEMPDATLATLKIQPSEPRDSAVYFCDPPPQGIDYEQYFGPGTRLTVT.

This chain's CDR3 is CASSLGGGYSNQPQHF. CDR3 DNA: TGTGCCAGCAGCTTAGGAGGGGGTTATAGCAATCAGCCCCAGCATTTT. The genes are TRBV7-8 and TRBJ1-5; perhaps TRBD1 as D (6 bases). The CDR3 consists of 16 residues. Germline V gene lookup returns CDR1 SGHVS and CDR2 FQNEAQ. V was pared by 1 base and J by 0 bases, with 10 bases between. Filled out from reference TRBV7-8 and TRBJ1-5, the complete variable domain reads GAGVSQSPRYKVAKRGQDVALRCDPISGHVSLFWYQQALGQGPEFLTYFQNEAQLDKSGLPSDRFFAERPEGSVSTLKIQRTQQEDSAVYLCASSLGGGYSNQPQHFGDGTRLSIL.

A word on this clone: Other DNA sequences from this sample encode an identical CDR3 as well. V is TRBV5-6 and J is TRBJ1-4; D might be TRBD1 (6 bases). The CDR3 length is 16 residues. V lost 4 bases to trimming and J lost 4 bases, with 17 bases between them. The germline gives CDR1 SGHDT, CDR2 YYEEEE. The CDR3 spells CASSTFRTASNEKLFF. The CDR3 DNA reads TGTGCCAGCAGCACTTTTCGGACAGCGAGTAATGAAAAACTGTTTTTT.

The CDR3 reads CASSPGTSGSRLRETQYF. The CDR3 DNA reads as TGTGCCAGCAGTCCCGGGACTAGCGGGAGCCGTTTACGGGAGACCCAGTACTTC. The chain carries TRBV6-6 and TRBJ2-5; 14 bases line up with TRBD2. The ends lost 5 bases at V and 5 bases at J; junction bases unmatched: 13. CDR3 length: 18 residues. The V gene's germline CDR1 is MNHNY and CDR2 SVGAGI (reference sequence).

The gene calls are TRBV7-9 and TRBJ2-7; maybe TRBD2 (6 bases). From germline, CDR1 is SEHNR and CDR2 FQNEAQ (reference sequence). This CDR3 comprises 14 residues. V was shortened by 6 bases and J by 3 bases, with 15 bases between the two germline ends. The CDR3 nucleotides are TGTGCCAGCAGAACAGGTTCGGGAGACTACGAGCAGTACTTC. Translating it yields CASRTGSGDYEQYF.

This chain connects TRBV5-1 to TRBJ2-2; 7 nucleotides agree with TRBD1. J lost 7 bases, V lost 0 bases, and 9 bases had no gene match. The germline V gene encodes CDR1 SGHRS and CDR2 YFSETQ. The CDR3 consists of 16 residues. The CDR3 here is CASSLAHGRGIGELFF. For the CDR3, the DNA is TGCGCCAGCAGCTTGGCCCACGGCAGGGGGATCGGGGAGCTGTTTTTT.

The J gene is TRBJ1-5, the V gene TRBV28; perhaps TRBD1 as D (5 bases). CDR1 and CDR2 from the germline V gene are MDHEN and SYDVKM. V dropped 3 bases and J dropped 6 bases, with 15 bases sitting between them. The length of the CDR3 is 15 residues. CDR3 sequence (DNA): TGTGCCAGCAGTTTTGGGCAGGGTTGGGTTCAGCCCCAGCATTTT. This encodes CASSFGQGWVQPQHF.

The V and J genes are TRBV5-1 and TRBJ2-7; D is perhaps TRBD2 (10 bases). The germline V gene has CDR1 SGHRS and CDR2 YFSETQ. V shed 3 bases and J shed 4 bases, with 29 bases lying between them. CDR3 size: 19 residues. For the CDR3, the DNA is TGCGCCAGCAGCTCCCGGACAGGGGCCGTATCTAGCGGGAGATACGAGCAGTACTTC. Translating gives CASSSRTGAVSSGRYEQYF.

The rearrangement joins TRBV6-2 or TRBV6-3 to TRBJ2-2, with 7 positions matching TRBD1. J was trimmed by 3 bases and V by 5 bases; bases with no gene match: 3. Per the germline V gene, CDR1 is MNHEY and CDR2 is SVGEGT. CDR3 size: 14 residues. The CDR3 reads CASSRGQHTGELFF. The CDR3 region has the DNA TGTGCCAGCAGTCGGGGACAGCACACCGGGGAGCTGTTTTTT.

CDR3 sequence reads: CASSYQGLFSGNTIYF. The CDR3, as DNA: TGTGCCAGCAGTTACCAAGGACTGTTCTCTGGAAACACCATATATTTT. The V gene is TRBV6-5, the J gene TRBJ1-3; D not certain. Germline V lookup: CDR1 MNHEY, CDR2 SVGAGI. The CDR3 totals 16 residues. V lost 2 bases, J lost 0 bases, and 11 bases lay in between.

V gene TRBV13 combines with J gene TRBJ2-3; TRBD1 aligns across 10 bases. With V trimmed by 5 bases and J by 6 bases, 8 bases remained unmatched. Germline V gene lookup returns CDR1 PRHDT and CDR2 FYEKMQ (reference sequence). CDR3 length equals 15 residues. CDR3: CASSLRQGAVDTQYF. CDR3 bases: TGTGCCAGCAGCCTCAGACAGGGGGCCGTGGATACGCAGTATTTT.